This T cell receptor (beta chain) was observed in a study of brain metastases from non-small cell lung cancer (dated 2019 in TCRdb). With respect to the entire study: The immune microenvironment of paired resected primary tumors and brain metastases from non-small-cell lung cancer patients was profiled.

To note about this clone: The target of this receptor is not known. The record has no base qualities; no much larger clone is one base away.

Counted from cysteine to phenylalanine, this CDR3 has 15 amino acids. The CDR3 DNA has 45 bases and is translated from base 1. After removal of 7 bases from V and 4 bases from J, the junction retains 8 bases not matched to a gene. CDR1 and CDR2, per the germline V gene (reference sequence), are LNHDA and SQIVND. Library preparation was by the immunoSEQ multiplex PCR assay. T-cell receptor beta chain repertoire sequencing was carried out together with a 770-gene immune expression panel. As stored in TCRdb, this immuneACCESS dataset retains in-frame rearrangements with V and J assigned. A fraction of the clones does not appear; measured against another copy, unresolved V genes explain less than half of the discrepancy, and the remainder lacks a known reason. This sample holds roughly 1,800 clones; around 90% were observed only once. The top ten clonotypes cover about 4.2% of the sample. The study at large found these results: Paired brain metastases and primary tumors largely shared TCR repertoires, although T-cell densities in the metastases were sparse. T-cell clones appeared expanded in roughly 64% of brain metastases relative to the matched primary tumors. Lower T-cell infiltration was exhibited by brain metastases compared with primary tumors (P < 0.001).

A total of 30 to 50 patients with non-small-cell lung cancer that had been surgically resected, each with specimens from both a primary tumor and a brain metastasis, made up the cohort. The tumor specimens used were formalin-fixed, paraffin-embedded tissues taken from archives. The sequenced sample consisted of primary lung tumor tissue. The cell subset or site label corresponds to: primary lung tumor paired with brain metastasis. This clonotype originated in a donor aged 40 or over with non-small cell lung cancer. The V and J segments used are TRBV19 and TRBJ1-2; 11 bases in the junction line up with TRBD1. In nucleotide form, the sequence is TGTGCCAGTAACTTCCCCGGACAGGGGGCCTATGGCTACACCTTC. This gives the protein CASNFPGQGAYGYTF. With all but the CDR3 taken from the reference TRBV19 and TRBJ1-2 genes, the full variable domain is: DGGITQSPKYLFRKEGQNVTLSCEQNLNHDAMYWYRQDPGQGLRLIYYSQIVNDFQKGDIAEGYSVSREKKESFPLTVTSAQKNPTAFYLCASNFPGQGAYGYTFGSGTRLTVV.